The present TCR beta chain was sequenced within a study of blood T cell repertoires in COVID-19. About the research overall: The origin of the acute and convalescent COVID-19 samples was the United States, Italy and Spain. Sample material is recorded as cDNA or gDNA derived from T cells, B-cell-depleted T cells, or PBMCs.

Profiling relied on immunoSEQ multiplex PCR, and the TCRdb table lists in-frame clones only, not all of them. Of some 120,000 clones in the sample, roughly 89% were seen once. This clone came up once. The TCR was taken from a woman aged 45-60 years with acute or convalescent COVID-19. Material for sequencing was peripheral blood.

The CDR3 protein is CATQLAGDTDTQYF. The DNA for the CDR3 is TGTGCCACCCAACTAGCGGGAGATACAGATACGCAGTATTTT. The V call is TRBV3-1 (or the pseudogene TRBV3-2), the J call TRBJ2-3; the match to TRBD2 covers 11 bases. This CDR3 contains 14 residues. Germline V gene data show CDR1 as LGHDT and CDR2 as YNNKEL (reference sequence). V lost 10 bases to trimming and J lost 3 bases; unmatched junction nucleotides: 6.